The clone carrying this T cell receptor (beta chain) was seen only a few times. V lost 6 bases, J lost 5 bases, and 13 bases stayed unmatched. Looked up from germline, CDR1 is SGHRS and CDR2 is YFSETQ. The CDR3 is 15 residues long. This entry comes from a study of blood T cell repertoires in COVID-19. At the level of the study: Italy, Spain and the United States were the sources of the convalescent and acute COVID-19 samples. Nucleic acid was either cDNA or gDNA, and it came from T cells, B-cell-depleted T cells, or PBMCs.

Per the authors' pipeline: Amplification with reference gene primers provided the estimates of nucleated cell counts. Profiled with immunoSEQ multiplex PCR; TCRdb holds only in-frame clones, not every one. V, J and clone size are taken as reported in that table, and D and trimming were inferred from the DNA itself. The sample includes around 200,000 clones, less than 90% of them seen just once. The sequence came from a man between 40 and 49 years old with acute or convalescent COVID-19. Sequencing was performed on peripheral blood. The rearrangement joins TRBV5-1 to TRBJ1-2, with 7 nucleotides matching TRBD1. The CDR3: CASTQDRVNKYGYTF. The CDR3 coding sequence is TGCGCCAGCACCCAAGACAGGGTAAATAAATATGGCTACACCTTC.